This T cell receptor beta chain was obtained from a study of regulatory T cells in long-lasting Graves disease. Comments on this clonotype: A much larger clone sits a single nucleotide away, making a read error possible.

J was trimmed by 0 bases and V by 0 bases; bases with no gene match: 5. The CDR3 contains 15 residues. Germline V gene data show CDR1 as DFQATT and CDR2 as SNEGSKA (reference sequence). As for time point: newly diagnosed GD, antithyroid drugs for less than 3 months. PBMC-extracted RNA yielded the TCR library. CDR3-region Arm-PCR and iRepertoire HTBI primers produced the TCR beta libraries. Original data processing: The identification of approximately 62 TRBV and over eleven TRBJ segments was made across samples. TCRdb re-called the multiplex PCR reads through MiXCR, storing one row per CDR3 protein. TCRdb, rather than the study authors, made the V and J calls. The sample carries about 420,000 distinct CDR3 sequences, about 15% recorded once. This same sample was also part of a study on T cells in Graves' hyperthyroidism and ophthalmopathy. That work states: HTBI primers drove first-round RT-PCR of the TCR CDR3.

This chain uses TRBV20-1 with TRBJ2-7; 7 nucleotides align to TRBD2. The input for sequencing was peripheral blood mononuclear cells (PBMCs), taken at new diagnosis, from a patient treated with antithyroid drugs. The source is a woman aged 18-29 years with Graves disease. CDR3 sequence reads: CSARDLAVSSYEQYF. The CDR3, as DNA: TGCAGTGCTAGAGACCTAGCGGTGAGCTCCTACGAGCAGTACTTC.